The entry below describes one TCR beta chain. Profiled with immunoSEQ multiplex PCR; TCRdb holds only in-frame clones, not every one. The sample carries about 650,000 clones, over 95% recorded once. This CDR3 has 16 amino acids. V shed 2 bases and J 2 bases; nucleotides not matched to a gene: 2. The germline V gene has CDR1 PRHDT and CDR2 FYEKMQ (reference sequence). The data derive from a study of shared clonotypes between healthy human individuals. Naivety among CD8 cells was defined by CD45RO negativity and positive CCR7 selection, thereby excluding terminally differentiated effector memory CD45RA+ cells.

The sequencing sample was made of naive CD8+ T cells sorted from blood. The TCR originated in a woman under 40 in good health. V is TRBV13 and J is TRBJ2-7; 14 nucleotides agree with TRBD2. In nucleotides, the CDR3 is TGTGCCAGCAGCTTAAGGGGACTAGCGGGAGCCTACGAGCAGTACTTC. Translated, it gives CASSLRGLAGAYEQYF.